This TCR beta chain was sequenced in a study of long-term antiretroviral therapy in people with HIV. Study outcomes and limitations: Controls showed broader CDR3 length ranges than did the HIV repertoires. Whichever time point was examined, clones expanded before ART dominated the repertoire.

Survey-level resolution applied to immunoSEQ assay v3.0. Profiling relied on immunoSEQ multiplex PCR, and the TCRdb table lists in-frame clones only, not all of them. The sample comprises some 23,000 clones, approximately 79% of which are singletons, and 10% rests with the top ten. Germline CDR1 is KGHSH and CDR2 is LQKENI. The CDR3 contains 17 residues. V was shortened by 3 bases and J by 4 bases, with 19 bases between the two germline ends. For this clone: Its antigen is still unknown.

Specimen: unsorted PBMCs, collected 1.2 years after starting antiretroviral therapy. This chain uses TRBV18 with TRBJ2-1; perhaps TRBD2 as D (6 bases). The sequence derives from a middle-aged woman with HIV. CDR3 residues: CASSPIRGGPTYNEQFF. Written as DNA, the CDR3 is TGTGCCAGCTCACCCATCAGAGGAGGGCCTACATACAATGAGCAGTTCTTC.